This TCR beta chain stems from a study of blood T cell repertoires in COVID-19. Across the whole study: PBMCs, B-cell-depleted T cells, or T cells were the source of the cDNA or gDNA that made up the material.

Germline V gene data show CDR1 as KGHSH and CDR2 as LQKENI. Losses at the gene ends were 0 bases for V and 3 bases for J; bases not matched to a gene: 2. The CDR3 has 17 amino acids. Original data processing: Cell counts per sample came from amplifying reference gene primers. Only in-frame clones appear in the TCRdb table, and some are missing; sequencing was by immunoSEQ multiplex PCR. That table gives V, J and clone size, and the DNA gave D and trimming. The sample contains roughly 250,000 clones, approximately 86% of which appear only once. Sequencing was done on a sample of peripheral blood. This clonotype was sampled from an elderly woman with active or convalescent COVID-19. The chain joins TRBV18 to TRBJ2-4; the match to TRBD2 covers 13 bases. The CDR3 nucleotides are TGTGCCAGCTCACCACCGACTAGCGGGGGGCACAAAAACATTCAGTACTTC. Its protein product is CASSPPTSGGHKNIQYF. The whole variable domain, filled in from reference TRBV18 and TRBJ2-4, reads NAGVMQNPRHLVRRRGQEARLRCSPMKGHSHVYWYRQLPEEGLKFMVYLQKENIIDESGMPKERFSAEFPKEGPSILRIQQVVRGDSAAYFCASSPPTSGGHKNIQYFGAGTRLSVL.